The source of this T cell receptor beta chain is a study of Graves' ophthalmopathy and Graves' hyperthyroidism (dated by TCRdb to the late 2010s). Regarding the complete study: Peripheral blood was collected before any treatment was given, at the time of initial diagnosis. To tell Graves' ophthalmopathy apart from Graves' hyperthyroidism, and to predict which patients would progress to ophthalmopathy, the study relied on TCR beta repertoire signatures. To explore V-J signatures distinguishing ophthalmopathy from hyperthyroidism, a discovery set of 100 patients (roughly 45 ophthalmopathy, 57 stable hyperthyroidism) was enrolled. An independent validation cohort comprised 18 hyperthyroidism patients and 15 to 17 patients who later progressed from hyperthyroidism to ophthalmopathy. T-cell repertoires of thyroid tissue and blood were compared in over 5 hyperthyroidism patients. Following sampling, methimazole starting at 30 mg daily was administered to hyperthyroidism patients, and high-dose intravenous methylprednisolone was administered to ophthalmopathy patients. In total, 135 blood samples were TCR-sequenced: around 42 ophthalmopathy, roughly 80 hyperthyroidism and approximately 17 hyperthyroidism-to-ophthalmopathy patients. Summary of the overall study and its limitations: Most expanded thyroid clonotypes with a frequency above 0.001 also appeared in blood, which suggests that blood repertoires may reflect the immune response in the thyroid. In validation, the model predicted ophthalmopathy progression with about 71% sensitivity and approximately 78% specificity; around twelve predicted patients were CT-confirmed with GO in a median of around 6.5 months. The 13-signature model separated ophthalmopathy from stable hyperthyroidism with 85% to 90% sensitivity and approximately 83% specificity in cross-validation, and 80%/75% in the test set. No statistical method was used to predetermine the sample size, and group allocation was not hidden from the investigators.

Details on this clonotype: Its antigen is currently not known. Per-base quality was not reported, and no clone a single base away is much larger than it.

Ophthalmopathy patients had moderately to severely active disease, Clinical Activity Score of at least 3, NOSPECS grade of at least 4, and disease duration under 3 months. Patients with other autoimmune diseases, uncontrolled infections, pregnancy or lactation were excluded. Diagnosis was based on clinical symptoms, serum thyroxine, TRAb, thyroid ultrasound and orbital computed tomography. Ficoll-Paque density gradient centrifugation was used to isolate PBMCs from around 10 ml of fresh peripheral blood. Total RNA was extracted using Trizol reagent, and RNA quality was checked on an Agilent 2100 Bioanalyzer. TCR beta CDR3 regions were amplified from RNA transcripts for repertoire sequencing. A first-round RT-PCR used HTBI primers with the Qiagen OneStep RT-PCR kit, followed by a second-round multiplex PCR, size selection and purification. The libraries underwent paired-end sequencing with 100 bp reads on an Illumina HiSeq2000. Processing in the source paper ran as follows. SOAPnuke was used to process the reads, removing any read that contained adapters or uncalled bases, had a mean Phred below 15, or lacked an exact match to the constant primer or identifier. High-quality paired reads were merged with COPE v1.2.5. Each unique nucleotide sequence was defined as a clonotype, and clonotypes were aligned to IMGT TRB V, D and J references with MiTCR v1.1. The analysis was limited to V-J combinations with a frequency above 0.0001, which together covered approximately 99% of the repertoires. A TCR clonal expansion and chaos score per V-J combination was defined as the ratio of F50 clonal expansion to chaos observed in the TCRdist matrix. Features were reduced by Welch's t-statistics and random forest to around 13 V-J combinations, which fed a naive Bayes classifier. The similarity between thyroid and blood repertoires was quantified using the Morisita-Horn index. In-frame beta chains were kept once TCRdb had trimmed the public reads at Q25 with fastp and called clones with MiXCR. Identical CDR3 proteins give one entry, which carries the most common genes and DNA. The V and J calls reflect TCRdb's pipeline rather than the authors' work. The sample contains 740,000 or so distinct CDR3 sequences, approximately 40% of them found a single time. The top ten clonotypes cover 44% of the sample.

V has 5 bases trimmed and J has 1 base trimmed; junction bases matching no gene number 8. The CDR3 has 16 amino acids, counting the end cysteine and phenylalanine. The kept DNA is CDR3 alone, 48 bases in frame from the first base. The germline V gene encodes CDR1 DFQATT and CDR2 SNEGSKA (reference sequence). The sequence derives from an adult man with Graves' ophthalmopathy. The sequenced sample was peripheral blood. The chain is made from TRBV20-1 and TRBJ2-7; 13 bases in the middle match TRBD2. The sequenced DNA: TGCAGTGCTTCCGGACTAGCGGGAGATGATTCCTACGAGCAGTACTTC. It translates to CSASGLAGDDSYEQYF.